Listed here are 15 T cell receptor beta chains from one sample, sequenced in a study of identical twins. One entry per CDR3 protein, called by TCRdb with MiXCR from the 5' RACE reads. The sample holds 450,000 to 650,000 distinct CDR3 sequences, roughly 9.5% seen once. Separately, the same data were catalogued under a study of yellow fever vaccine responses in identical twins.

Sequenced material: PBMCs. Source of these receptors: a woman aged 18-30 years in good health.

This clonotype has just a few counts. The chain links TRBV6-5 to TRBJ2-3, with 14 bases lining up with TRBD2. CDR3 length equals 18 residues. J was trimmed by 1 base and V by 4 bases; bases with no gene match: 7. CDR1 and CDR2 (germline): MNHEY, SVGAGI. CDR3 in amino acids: CASSSTSGGARRTDTQYF. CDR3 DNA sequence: TGTGCCAGCAGTTCGACTAGCGGGGGGGCCAGGCGCACAGATACGCAGTATTTT.

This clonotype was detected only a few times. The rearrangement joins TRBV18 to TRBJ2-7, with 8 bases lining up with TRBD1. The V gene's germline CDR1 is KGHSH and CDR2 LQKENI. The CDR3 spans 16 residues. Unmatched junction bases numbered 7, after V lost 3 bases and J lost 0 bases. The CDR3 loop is CASSPYSGQGSYEQYF. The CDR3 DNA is TGTGCCAGCTCACCTTATTCAGGACAGGGCTCCTACGAGCAGTACTTC.

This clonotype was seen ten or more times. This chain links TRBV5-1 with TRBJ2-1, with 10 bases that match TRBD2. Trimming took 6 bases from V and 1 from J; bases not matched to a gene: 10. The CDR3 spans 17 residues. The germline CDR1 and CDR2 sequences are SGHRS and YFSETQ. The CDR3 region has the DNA TGCGCCAGCACTGGCCTTAGAGCGGGGGGGTCCTACAATGAGCAGTTCTTC. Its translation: CASTGLRAGGSYNEQFF.

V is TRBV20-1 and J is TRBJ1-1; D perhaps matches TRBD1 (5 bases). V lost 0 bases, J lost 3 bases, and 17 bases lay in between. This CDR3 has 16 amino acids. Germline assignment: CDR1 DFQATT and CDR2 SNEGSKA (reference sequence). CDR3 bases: TGCAGTGCTAGAGACCCAGTAACACGAGGGGACACTGAAGCTTTCTTT. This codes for CSARDPVTRGDTEAFF.

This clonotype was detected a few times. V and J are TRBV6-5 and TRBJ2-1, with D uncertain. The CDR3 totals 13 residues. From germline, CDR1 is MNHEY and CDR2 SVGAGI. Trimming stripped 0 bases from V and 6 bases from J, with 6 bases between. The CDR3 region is CASSYSNGNEQFF. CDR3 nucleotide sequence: TGTGCCAGCAGTTACTCGAACGGCAATGAGCAGTTCTTC.

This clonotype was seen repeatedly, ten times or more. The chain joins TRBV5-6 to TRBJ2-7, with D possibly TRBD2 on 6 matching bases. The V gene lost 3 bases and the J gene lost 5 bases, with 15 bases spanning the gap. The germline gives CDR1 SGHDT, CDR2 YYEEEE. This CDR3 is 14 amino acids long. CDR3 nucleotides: TGTGCCAGCAGCTCCGGAGGGAACTTCCACGAGCAGTACTTC. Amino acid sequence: CASSSGGNFHEQYF.

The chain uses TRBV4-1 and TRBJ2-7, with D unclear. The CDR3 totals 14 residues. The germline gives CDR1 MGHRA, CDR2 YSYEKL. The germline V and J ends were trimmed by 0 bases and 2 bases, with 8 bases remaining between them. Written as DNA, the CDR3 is TGCGCCAGCAGCCAAGAACCACCCCCCTACGAGCAGTACTTC. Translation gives CASSQEPPPYEQYF.

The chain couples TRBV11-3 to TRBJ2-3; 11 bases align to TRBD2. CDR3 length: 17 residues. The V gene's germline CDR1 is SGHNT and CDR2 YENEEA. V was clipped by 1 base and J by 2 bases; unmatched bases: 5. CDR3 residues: CASSLGMTSGNTDTQYF. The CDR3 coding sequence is TGTGCCAGCAGCTTAGGTATGACTAGCGGGAACACAGATACGCAGTATTTT.

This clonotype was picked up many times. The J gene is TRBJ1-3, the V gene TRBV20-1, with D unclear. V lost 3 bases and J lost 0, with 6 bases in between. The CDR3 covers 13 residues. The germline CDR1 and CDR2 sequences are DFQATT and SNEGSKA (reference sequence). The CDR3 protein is CSASRSSGNTIYF. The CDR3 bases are TGCAGTGCTAGCCGGAGCTCTGGAAACACCATATATTTT.

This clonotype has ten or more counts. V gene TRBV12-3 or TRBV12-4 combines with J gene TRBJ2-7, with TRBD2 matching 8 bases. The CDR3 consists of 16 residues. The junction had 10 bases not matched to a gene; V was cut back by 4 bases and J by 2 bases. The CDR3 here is CASSSLSSGSPYEQYF. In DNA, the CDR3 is TGTGCCAGCAGTTCCCTCTCCAGCGGGAGCCCCTACGAGCAGTACTTC.

The CDR3 loop reads CASSAEKARPYNEQFF. For the CDR3, the DNA is TGTGCCAGCAGCGCAGAGAAAGCTAGACCCTACAATGAGCAGTTCTTC. The chain links TRBV9 to TRBJ2-1, with D unclear. Trimming stripped 3 bases from V and 2 bases from J, with 15 bases between. Germline V lookup: CDR1 SGDLS, CDR2 YYNGEE. The length of the CDR3 is 16 residues.

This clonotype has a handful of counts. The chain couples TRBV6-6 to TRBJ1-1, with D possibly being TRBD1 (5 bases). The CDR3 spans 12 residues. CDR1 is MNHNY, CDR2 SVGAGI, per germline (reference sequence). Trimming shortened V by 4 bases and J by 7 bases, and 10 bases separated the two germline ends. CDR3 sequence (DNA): TGTGCCAGCAGTTCGGGGCCGAATGAAGCTTTCTTT. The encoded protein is CASSSGPNEAFF.

The CDR3 here is CASSQGAVSNQPQHF. The DNA of the CDR3 is TGTGCCAGCTCACAGGGGGCGGTCAGCAATCAGCCCCAGCATTTT. The chain uses TRBV18 and TRBJ1-5; 7 positions match TRBD1. Germline V gives CDR1 KGHSH, CDR2 LQKENI. The CDR3 consists of 15 residues. V was clipped by 4 bases and J by 1 base; unmatched bases: 4.

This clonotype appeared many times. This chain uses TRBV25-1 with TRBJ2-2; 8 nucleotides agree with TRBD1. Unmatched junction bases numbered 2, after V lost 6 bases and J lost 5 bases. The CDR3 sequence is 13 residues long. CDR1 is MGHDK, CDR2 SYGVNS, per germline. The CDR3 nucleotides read TGTGCCAGCAGACAGGGGGGTACCGGGGAGCTGTTTTTT. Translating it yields CASRQGGTGELFF.

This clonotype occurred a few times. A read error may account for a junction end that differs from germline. The CDR3 DNA reads as TGTGCCAGCAGTCCTCCTTGGGGTAGCGGGAGGGCCCGGAATGAGCATTTCTTC. Protein product: CASSPPWGSGRARNEHFF. This chain joins TRBV6-1 and TRBJ2-1; 11 bases line up with TRBD2. The CDR3 is 18 residues long. Germline CDR1 is MNHNS and CDR2 is SASEGT.